This T cell receptor (beta chain) comes out of a study of identical twins. Whole-study results and caveats: Within monozygotic twins, out-of-frame TCR alpha sharing was underestimated by the models.

The germline V and J ends were trimmed by 2 bases and 7 bases, with 15 bases remaining between them. This CDR3 comprises 16 residues. This clonotype was detected many times. Its antigen is still unknown. A single record per CDR3 protein comes from TCRdb applying MiXCR to the 5' RACE reads. The profile shows roughly 690,000 distinct CDR3 sequences, 6% to 6.5% of them singletons. This clonotype originated in a man aged 18 to 30 in good health. The J gene is TRBJ1-6, the V gene TRBV12-3 or TRBV12-4; D unresolved. Sequencing was carried out using naive T cells sorted from blood. The CDR3 coding sequence is TGTGCCAGCAGTTTATCAGGAAGCCGTGGGAATTCACCCCTCCACTTT. As protein: CASSLSGSRGNSPLHF.